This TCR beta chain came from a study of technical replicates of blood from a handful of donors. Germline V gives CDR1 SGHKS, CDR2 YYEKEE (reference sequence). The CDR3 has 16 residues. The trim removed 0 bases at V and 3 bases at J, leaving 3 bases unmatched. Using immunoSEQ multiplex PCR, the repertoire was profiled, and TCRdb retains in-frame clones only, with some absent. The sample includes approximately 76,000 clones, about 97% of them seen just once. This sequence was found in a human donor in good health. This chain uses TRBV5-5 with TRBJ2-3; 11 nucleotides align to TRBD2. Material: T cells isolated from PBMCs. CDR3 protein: CASSLELAGGTDTQYF. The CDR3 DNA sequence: TGTGCCAGCAGCTTGGAGCTAGCGGGAGGTACAGATACGCAGTATTTT.